This TCR beta chain emerged from a study of cytomegalovirus exposure and HLA in healthy donors. PCR amplification relied on 60 Vbeta primers (plus 13 Jbeta primers). Clones were read by immunoSEQ multiplex PCR, and TCRdb kept only the in-frame ones, dropping some. The sample includes about 140,000 clones, over 65% of them seen just once. CDR1 is MDHEN and CDR2 is SYDVKM in the germline V gene. The CDR3 sequence is 13 residues long. Trimming removed 5 bases from V and 11 bases from J; junction bases left unmatched: 11. The chain is built from TRBV28 and TRBJ1-1; 7 bases align to TRBD1. The source of this sequence is a woman younger than 45 in good health and CMV-seronegative. Sequenced: PBMCs. DNA for the CDR3: TGTGCCAGCAGTACCTCGACAGGGCCGGTGGCTTTCTTT. Amino acids: CASSTSTGPVAFF.